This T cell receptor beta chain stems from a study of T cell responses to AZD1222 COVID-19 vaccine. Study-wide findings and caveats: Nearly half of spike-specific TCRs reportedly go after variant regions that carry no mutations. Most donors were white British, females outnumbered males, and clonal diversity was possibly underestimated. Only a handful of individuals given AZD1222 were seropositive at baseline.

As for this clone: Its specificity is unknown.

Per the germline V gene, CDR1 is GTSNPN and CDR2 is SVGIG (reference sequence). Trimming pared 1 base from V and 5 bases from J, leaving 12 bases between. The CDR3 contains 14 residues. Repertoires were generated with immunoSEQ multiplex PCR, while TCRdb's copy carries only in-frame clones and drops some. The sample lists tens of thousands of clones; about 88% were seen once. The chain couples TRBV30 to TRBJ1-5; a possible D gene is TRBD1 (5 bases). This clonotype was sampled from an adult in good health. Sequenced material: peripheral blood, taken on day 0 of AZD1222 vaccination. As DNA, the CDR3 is TGTGCCTGGAGTGAAAAACAGGAGTATCAGCCCCAGCATTTT. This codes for CAWSEKQEYQPQHF.